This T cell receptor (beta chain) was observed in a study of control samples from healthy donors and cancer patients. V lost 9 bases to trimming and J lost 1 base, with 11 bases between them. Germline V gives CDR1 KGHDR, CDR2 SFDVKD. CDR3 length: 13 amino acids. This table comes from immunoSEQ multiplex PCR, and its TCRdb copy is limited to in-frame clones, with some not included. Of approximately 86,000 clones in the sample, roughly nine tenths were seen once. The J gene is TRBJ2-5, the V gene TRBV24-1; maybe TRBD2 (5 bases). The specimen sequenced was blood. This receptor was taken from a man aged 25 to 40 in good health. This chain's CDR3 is CATSGGLQETQYF. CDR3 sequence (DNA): TGTGCCACCTCTGGAGGTCTCCAAGAGACCCAGTACTTC.